A single T cell receptor (beta chain) is shown here with its context. The CDR3 is made up of 17 amino acids. V lost 1 base to trimming and J lost 0 bases, with 13 bases between them. Germline V gene lookup returns CDR1 SGHNT and CDR2 YENEEA. The TCR-sequenced patients were a few responders to pembrolizumab. This sample is drawn from a study of PD-1 blockade in mismatch repair-deficient tumors. The method was immunoSEQ multiplex PCR; TCRdb's version includes in-frame clones alone and lacks a portion of them. The table lists about 25,000 clones, approximately 84% of them singletons, with 2.5% to 3% in the top ten.

The sample consisted of PBMCs, taken before pembrolizumab treatment. This TCR came from an adult with mismatch repair-deficient cancer. The V call is TRBV11-3, the J call TRBJ2-1; a weak D match, TRBD2 (6 bases). The CDR3 here is CASSLGWRGSSYNEQFF. The CDR3 DNA reads as TGTGCCAGCAGCTTAGGATGGCGGGGAAGCTCCTACAATGAGCAGTTCTTC.